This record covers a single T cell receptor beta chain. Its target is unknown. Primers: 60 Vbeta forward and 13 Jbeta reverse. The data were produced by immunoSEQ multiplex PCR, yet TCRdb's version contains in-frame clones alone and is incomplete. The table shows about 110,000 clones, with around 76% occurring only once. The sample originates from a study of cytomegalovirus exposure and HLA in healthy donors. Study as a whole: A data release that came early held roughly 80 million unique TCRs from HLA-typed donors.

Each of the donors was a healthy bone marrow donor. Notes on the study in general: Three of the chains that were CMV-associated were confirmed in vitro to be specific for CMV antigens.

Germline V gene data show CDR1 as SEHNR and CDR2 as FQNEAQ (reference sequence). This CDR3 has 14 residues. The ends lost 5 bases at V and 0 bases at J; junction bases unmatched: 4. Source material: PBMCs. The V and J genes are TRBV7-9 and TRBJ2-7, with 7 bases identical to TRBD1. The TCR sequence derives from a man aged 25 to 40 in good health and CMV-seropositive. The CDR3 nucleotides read TGTGCCAGCAGCGGGACAGATAGCTCCTACGAGCAGTACTTC. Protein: CASSGTDSSYEQYF. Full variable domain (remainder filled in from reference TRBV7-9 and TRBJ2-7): DTGVSQNPRHKITKRGQNVTFRCDPISEHNRLYWYRQTLGQGPEFLTYFQNEAQLEKSRLLSDRFSAERPKGSFSTLEIQRTEQGDSAMYLCASSGTDSSYEQYFGPGTRLTVT.